The T cell receptor beta chain described here comes from a study of OX40 agonist ivuxolimab in advanced cancers. Turning to the study itself: The patients got ivuxolimab, which is an agonistic anti-OX40 (CD134) antibody. Melanoma, hepatocellular carcinoma, head and neck or renal cell cancer occurred in dose-escalation patients. Partial response was recorded in three patients: one hepatocellular carcinoma and two cutaneous melanoma cases.

Germline V CDR1 and CDR2: MDHEN, SYDVKM. The CDR3 contains 12 residues. V was trimmed by 6 bases and J by 0 bases, leaving 5 bases between them. Patients with autoimmune history or systemic immunosuppression were excluded. Here immunoSEQ multiplex PCR was the method, and the copy in TCRdb shows in-frame clones only, minus some. The data contain over 30,000 clones, approximately 78% of them singletons. The sequence derives from an adult with an advanced solid tumor such as melanoma, head and neck, liver or kidney cancer. The starting material was CD4+ or CD8+ T cells sorted from blood, obtained in a trial of the OX40 agonist ivuxolimab. The J gene is TRBJ1-1, the V gene TRBV28; D not resolved. In DNA, the CDR3 is TGTGCCAGCAGGACTTTGAACACTGAAGCTTTCTTT. Protein product: CASRTLNTEAFF.